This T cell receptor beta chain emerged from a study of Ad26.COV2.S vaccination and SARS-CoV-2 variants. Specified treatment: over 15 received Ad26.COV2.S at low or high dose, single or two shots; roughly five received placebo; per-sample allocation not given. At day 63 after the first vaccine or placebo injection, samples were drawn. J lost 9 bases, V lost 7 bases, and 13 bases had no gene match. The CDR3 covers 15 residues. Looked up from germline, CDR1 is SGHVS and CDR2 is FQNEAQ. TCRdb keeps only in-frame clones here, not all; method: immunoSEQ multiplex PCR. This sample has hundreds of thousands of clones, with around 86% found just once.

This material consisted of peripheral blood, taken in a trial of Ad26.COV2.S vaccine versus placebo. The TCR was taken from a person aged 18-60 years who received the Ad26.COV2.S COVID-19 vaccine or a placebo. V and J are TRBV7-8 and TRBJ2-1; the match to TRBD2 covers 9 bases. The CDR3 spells CASTQGGGGAGEQFF. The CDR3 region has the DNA TGTGCCAGCACCCAGGGTGGCGGGGGGGCTGGTGAGCAGTTCTTC.